The 3 T cell receptor beta chains presented below share a single source sample, sequenced in a study of blood T cells in healthy people across ages. Then a second PCR, running about 6 to 11 cycles, was carried out with a sample-barcoded 5' primer and a J-beta primer mix. TCRdb fed the 5' RACE reads into MiXCR, producing one record per CDR3 protein. The data hold 750,000 to 950,000 distinct CDR3 sequences, with approximately 53% observed a single time. Sequences were obtained from blood. The receptors originated from a man older than 75 in good health.

This clonotype was counted only a few times. The chain uses TRBV5-1 and TRBJ2-7, with 10 bases that match TRBD2. The germline V gene encodes CDR1 SGHRS and CDR2 YFSETQ. The CDR3 loop spans 14 amino acids. V shed 3 bases and J 4 bases; nucleotides not matched to a gene: 4. The CDR3 loop is CASSSGTSVYEQYF. CDR3 sequence (DNA): TGCGCCAGCAGCTCGGGGACTAGCGTTTACGAGCAGTACTTC.

The chain employs TRBV24-1 and TRBJ2-1; 9 nucleotides agree with TRBD2. Trimming removed 0 bases from V and 7 bases from J; junction bases left unmatched: 6. Per germline, CDR1 KGHDR and CDR2 SFDVKD. This CDR3 comprises 16 residues. CDR3 loop: CATSDLNSGSINEQFF. The CDR3 coding sequence is TGTGCCACCAGTGATTTGAATAGCGGGAGTATTAATGAGCAGTTCTTC.

This chain connects TRBV7-2 to TRBJ1-1; 9 bases fit TRBD1. The CDR3 is 14 amino acids. CDR1 SGHTA and CDR2 FQGNSA come from the germline V gene. With V trimmed by 5 bases and J by 6 bases, 7 bases remained unmatched. In DNA form, the CDR3 reads TGTGCCAGCAGCGAACGAACAGGGGGCGCTGAAGCTTTCTTT. As protein: CASSERTGGAEAFF.